These 23 T cell receptor beta chains were sequenced from one sample in a study of OX40 agonist ivuxolimab in advanced cancers. Profiling relied on immunoSEQ multiplex PCR, and the TCRdb table lists in-frame clones only, not all of them. The sample holds 60,000 to 65,000 clones; approximately 90% are singletons and the top ten take approximately 10%. The starting material was CD4+ or CD8+ T cells sorted from blood, obtained in a trial of the OX40 agonist ivuxolimab. These receptors were collected from an adult with an advanced solid tumor such as melanoma, head and neck, liver or kidney cancer.

This clone was observed a handful of times. This sequence joins TRBV5-1 and TRBJ2-3, with 10 bases that match TRBD2. V shed 2 bases and J 3 bases; nucleotides not matched to a gene: 6. Germline assignment: CDR1 SGHRS and CDR2 YFSETQ. This CDR3 contains 16 residues. This CDR3 is CASSFQREGDTDTQYF. The DNA of the CDR3 is TGCGCCAGCAGCTTCCAGCGGGAGGGGGATACAGATACGCAGTATTTT.

The chain recombines TRBV6-1 with TRBJ2-7; 9 bases fit TRBD2. Germline lookup yields CDR1 MNHNS and CDR2 SASEGT. Unmatched junction bases numbered 14, after V lost 9 bases and J lost 5 bases. CDR3 length: 15 amino acids. The CDR3 loop is CASNNPGLAWNEQYF. The CDR3, as DNA: TGTGCCAGTAATAATCCGGGACTAGCTTGGAACGAGCAGTACTTC.

V is TRBV2 and J is TRBJ2-1, with 13 bases aligning to TRBD2. The CDR3 spans 15 residues. In germline, CDR1 is SNHLY, CDR2 FYNNEI. V shed 6 bases and J 8 bases; nucleotides not matched to a gene: 7. CDR3 in DNA: TGTGCCAGCAGCACCGGACTAGCGGGAGCGGATGAGCAGTTCTTC. Translation: CASSTGLAGADEQFF. Complete variable domain (other parts from reference TRBV2 and TRBJ2-1): EPEVTQTPSHQVTQMGQEVILRCVPISNHLYFYWYRQILGQKVEFLVSFYNNEISEKSEIFDDQFSVERPDGSNFTLKIRSTKLEDSAMYFCASSTGLAGADEQFFGPGTRLTVL.

The table lists this clone with a count of one. V and J are TRBV5-1 and TRBJ2-3; TRBD1 aligns across 9 bases. Germline loops: CDR1 SGHRS, CDR2 YFSETQ. V lost 2 bases to trimming and J lost 6 bases; unmatched junction nucleotides: 7. This CDR3 contains 15 residues. CDR3 loop: CASSFSGDREDTQYF. The CDR3 DNA is TGCGCCAGCAGCTTCTCGGGGGACAGGGAGGATACGCAGTATTTT.

V gene TRBV28 combines with J gene TRBJ2-1; no definite D call. The V gene lost 5 bases and the J gene lost 5 bases, with 10 bases spanning the gap. CDR3 length: 13 amino acids. In germline, CDR1 is MDHEN, CDR2 SYDVKM. For the CDR3, the DNA is TGTGCCAGCAGTCAGGTACCGAACAATGAGCAGTTCTTC. It codes for CASSQVPNNEQFF.

This chain connects TRBV5-6 to TRBJ2-3; D is undetermined. The germline V gene encodes CDR1 SGHDT and CDR2 YYEEEE. The CDR3 is made up of 12 amino acids. Trimming took off 4 bases at V and 4 bases at J, with 7 bases between the two ends. The CDR3 loop reads CASSLKSDTQYF. The CDR3 nucleotides read TGTGCCAGCAGCCTAAAGTCAGATACGCAGTATTTT. The whole variable domain, remainder taken from reference TRBV5-6 and TRBJ2-3, is DAGVTQSPTHLIKTRGQQVTLRCSPKSGHDTVSWYQQALGQGPQFIFQYYEEEERQRGNFPDRFSGHQFPNYSSELNVNALLLGDSALYLCASSLKSDTQYFGPGTRLTVL.

In its sample, this clone was seen once. The V and J genes are TRBV2 and TRBJ1-2; 7 bases agree with TRBD1. Germline V gene lookup returns CDR1 SNHLY and CDR2 FYNNEI. The CDR3 runs 16 residues. V trimming: 4 bases; J trimming: 4 bases; junction bases outside the gene matches: 12. The CDR3 nucleotides read TGTGCCAGCAGTGTTAGACAGGGAGACCCAATCTATGGCTACACCTTC. This encodes CASSVRQGDPIYGYTF.

This sequence joins TRBV6-6 and TRBJ1-3; D may be TRBD1 (5 bases). This CDR3 has 14 amino acids. Between the trimmed V and J ends, which lost 5 bases and 9 bases, there was a span of 17 bases. Per germline, CDR1 MNHNY and CDR2 SVGAGI (reference sequence). The chain's CDR3 is CASSQPGGVPTIYF. CDR3 nucleotides: TGTGCCAGCAGTCAACCGGGGGGAGTCCCCACCATATATTTT.

The chain employs TRBV6-5 and TRBJ2-3; tentatively, D is TRBD2 (6 bases). The ends were cut back, 0 bases at V and 2 bases at J, with 9 bases in the middle. The CDR3 runs 15 residues. Germline lookup yields CDR1 MNHEY and CDR2 SVGAGI. This chain's CDR3 is CASSYSGGFTDTQYF. The CDR3 coding sequence is TGTGCCAGCAGTTACTCGGGGGGTTTCACAGATACGCAGTATTTT.

The chain employs TRBV7-2 and TRBJ2-5, with 9 bases fitting TRBD2. This CDR3 is built from 15 residues. The germline V gene has CDR1 SGHTA and CDR2 FQGNSA. Trimming removed 1 base from V and 4 bases from J; junction bases left unmatched: 4. This CDR3 reads CASSLGGRAPETQYF. The CDR3 DNA reads as TGTGCCAGCAGCTTAGGCGGGAGGGCCCCAGAGACCCAGTACTTC.

The rearrangement joins TRBV28 to TRBJ2-5; 7 bases align to TRBD1. The trim removed 6 bases at V and 9 bases at J, leaving 13 bases unmatched. CDR3 length: 14 amino acids. Germline V CDR1 and CDR2: MDHEN, SYDVKM. The CDR3 sequence: CASSIRTGRGAQYF. Here the CDR3 DNA reads TGTGCCAGCAGCATTCGGACAGGTCGTGGGGCCCAGTACTTC.

The V call is TRBV4-1, the J call TRBJ2-1; TRBD2 is a possible D gene (7 bases). Germline CDR1 reads MGHRA; CDR2 reads YSYEKL. The CDR3 consists of 18 residues. V dropped 0 bases and J dropped 2 bases, with 17 bases sitting between them. CDR3 in DNA: TGCGCCAGCAGCCAAGATCAAAAACAGGGAGGGACCTACAATGAGCAGTTCTTC. This codes for CASSQDQKQGGTYNEQFF.

In this sample, this clone turned up once. The J gene is TRBJ2-7, the V gene TRBV6-1; D is unclear. V lost 3 bases and J 4 bases, leaving 16 bases between the germline ends. The germline gives CDR1 MNHNS, CDR2 SASEGT. This CDR3 spans 15 amino acids. The CDR3 sequence: CASSDLQHSGYEQYF. The CDR3 nucleotides read TGTGCCAGCAGTGACCTCCAACATTCGGGTTACGAGCAGTACTTC.

The rearrangement joins TRBV6-1 to TRBJ2-2, with a tentative D call TRBD1 (6 bases). Between the trimmed V and J ends, which lost 3 bases and 3 bases, there was a span of 8 bases. The germline V gene has CDR1 MNHNS and CDR2 SASEGT. This CDR3 is built from 14 residues. CDR3 coding DNA: TGTGCCAGCAGTGAGGGGGCGGACACCGGGGAGCTGTTTTTT. This encodes CASSEGADTGELFF.

This chain links TRBV28 with TRBJ1-6, with a possible D match to TRBD1 (5 bases). CDR1 MDHEN and CDR2 SYDVKM come from the germline V gene. The CDR3 has 15 amino acids. The V gene lost 7 bases and the J gene lost 4 bases, with 14 bases spanning the gap. The CDR3 region is CASTLTHRYNSPLHF. In nucleotides, the CDR3 is TGTGCCAGCACCTTGACGCACAGGTATAATTCACCCCTCCACTTT.

CDR3 residues: CASSLGGQGTDTQYF. The CDR3 DNA reads TGTGCCAGCAGCTTGGGGGGACAGGGGACAGATACGCAGTATTTT. The genes are TRBV5-4 and TRBJ2-3; 10 nucleotides align to TRBD1. This CDR3 spans 15 amino acids. V lost 0 bases, J lost 3 bases, and 1 base stayed unmatched. The germline V gene has CDR1 SGHNT and CDR2 YYREEE (reference sequence).

This rearrangement joins TRBV28 to TRBJ2-3; D not resolved. The CDR3 length is 12 residues. Germline V gene sequence: CDR1 MDHEN, CDR2 SYDVKM. The ends were cut back, 3 bases at V and 3 bases at J, with 4 bases in the middle. In DNA, the CDR3 is TGTGCCAGCAGTTTGTTGACAGATACGCAGTATTTT. It codes for CASSLLTDTQYF. Supplemented by reference TRBV28 and TRBJ2-3, the full variable domain reads DVKVTQSSRYLVKRTGEKVFLECVQDMDHENMFWYRQDPGLGLRLIYFSYDVKMKEKGDIPEGYSVSREKKERFSLILESASTNQTSMYLCASSLLTDTQYFGPGTRLTVL.

The chain couples TRBV28 to TRBJ2-7; 7 bases fit TRBD1. The CDR3 runs to 16 residues. From germline, CDR1 is MDHEN and CDR2 SYDVKM. The trim removed 6 bases at V and 0 bases at J, leaving 11 bases unmatched. The CDR3 is CASSSPGQEVSYEQYF. CDR3 bases: TGTGCCAGCAGCTCACCTGGACAGGAGGTCTCCTACGAGCAGTACTTC.

The chain employs TRBV12-5 and TRBJ2-3; 12 bases match TRBD2. The germline CDR1 and CDR2 sequences are LGHNT and FRNRAP. Losses at the gene ends were 4 bases for V and 5 bases for J; bases not matched to a gene: 10. This CDR3 is 17 amino acids long. Written as DNA, the CDR3 is TGTGCTAGTGGTTCGGGACTAGCGGGCCCCCCAGGAGATACGCAGTATTTT. Amino acids: CASGSGLAGPPGDTQYF.

The CDR3 protein is CAISVSQGSEKNIQYF. The CDR3 coding sequence is TGTGCCATCAGTGTATCTCAGGGAAGTGAGAAAAACATTCAGTACTTC. This chain links TRBV10-3 with TRBJ2-4, with D perhaps TRBD1 (5 bases). Trimming removed 4 bases at V and 4 bases at J, with 17 bases between. Germline CDR1 ENHRY, CDR2 SYGVKD. CDR3 size: 16 residues.

The chain uses TRBV7-2 and TRBJ2-5; D uncertain. Germline V gene data show CDR1 as SGHTA and CDR2 as FQGNSA. The V gene lost 6 bases and the J gene lost 5 bases, with 10 bases spanning the gap. This CDR3 comprises 12 residues. The CDR3: CASSPFRETQYF. CDR3 coding DNA: TGTGCCAGCAGTCCCTTTAGGGAGACCCAGTACTTC.

The chain recombines TRBV4-1 with TRBJ2-7; the match to TRBD2 covers 11 bases. This CDR3 contains 18 residues. After removal of 3 bases from V and 5 bases from J, the junction contained 15 bases not matched to a gene. Looked up from germline, CDR1 is MGHRA and CDR2 is YSYEKL. CDR3 bases: TGCGCCAGCAGCCAGAAAGGGTTGATAGCGGGAGGGGGAAACGAGCAGTACTTC. Its protein product is CASSQKGLIAGGGNEQYF.

This sequence joins TRBV5-3 and TRBJ2-1; TRBD1 might be the D (6 bases). TRBV5-3 is identified as an open reading frame with a role that is uncertain. This CDR3 contains 16 residues. V lost 0 bases and J lost 5, with 15 bases in between. The CDR3 loop reads CARSLGFWGPNNEQFF. CDR3 DNA sequence: TGTGCCAGAAGCTTGGGTTTCTGGGGGCCGAACAATGAGCAGTTCTTC.